This T cell receptor beta chain was sequenced in a study of blood T cell repertoires in COVID-19. TCRdb keeps only in-frame clones here, not all; method: immunoSEQ multiplex PCR. The table has about 73,000 clones, 65% to 85% seen once; the top ten hold roughly 4%. CDR3 length equals 16 residues. Trimming at V came to 2 bases and at J to 4 bases, leaving 7 bases not matched to a gene. Germline loops: CDR1 KGHDR, CDR2 SFDVKD. The rearrangement links TRBV24-1 to TRBJ2-7, with 10 bases fitting TRBD1. The receptor was isolated from a woman in her sixties with acute or convalescent COVID-19. The sample comprised peripheral blood. CDR3 DNA sequence: TGTGCCACCAGTGATTCCCGGGACAGGGGAGGGTACGAGCAGTACTTC. Residues: CATSDSRDRGGYEQYF.